This T cell receptor beta chain was recovered during a study of blood T cell repertoires in COVID-19 (dated by TCRdb to 2020 to 2021). Context from the whole study: Collaborator samples came from the United States, Italy and Spain and covered acute and convalescent phases of COVID-19. The repertoires were released in a freely available public database intended as a resource for research on the immune response to SARS-CoV-2. Samples were obtained from the ongoing ImmuneRACE study (first 160 participants) and from some 1,300 subjects provided by 6 global collaborators. Sample metadata almost always included a de-identified subject ID, COVID-19 status, age in years and sex. The material from the prospective study consisted of cDNA or gDNA derived from T cells, B-cell-depleted T cells, or PBMCs. Where HLA class I and class II types were available, the types were taken from metadata supplied by the sample provider, not from assay-based typing. Deeply sampled blood TCRbeta repertoires from subjects exposed to, actively infected with, or recovered from COVID-19 were included in the dataset. What the study reported, not specific to this receptor: The amount of clinical and demographic metadata varied by source and participant and was provided uncurated.

Clipping removes 5 bases from V and 4 bases from J, with 6 as the unmatched junction base count. There are 15 amino acids in the CDR3, from cysteine to phenylalanine inclusive. The only DNA kept is the CDR3, 45 bases in frame from the first base. The germline V gene encodes CDR1 MNHEY and CDR2 SVGAGI. The immunoSEQ Assay, a bias-controlled multiplex PCR, was used to amplify TCRbeta CDR3 regions from genomic DNA. As for the authors' bioinformatics: Nucleated cell counts per sample were estimated from amplification of reference gene primers within the assay. To quantify the absolute abundance of each unique TCRbeta CDR3 rearrangement, sequence reads were collapsed and filtered. Productive Simpson clonality was computed per sample as the square root of Simpson's diversity index over productive rearrangements. In TCRdb, the immuneACCESS table is reduced to in-frame sequences with V and J assigned. These tables do not hold every clone; where another copy was compared, an unresolved V gene accounts for under half, and the others remain unexplained. For V, J and clone size, that table is used; D and trimming come from the DNA. For this sample the table gives tens of thousands of clones, of which 80% to 90% were detected only once. Over 1.5% of the sample belongs to the ten largest clones.

With respect to this clone: Its antigen is still unknown. There are no base qualities to consult, and no much larger clone falls within one base.

Each collaborating institution followed its own protocols to collect whole blood in K2EDTA tubes. Collaborator samples were shipped for TCRbeta analysis as frozen whole blood, isolated PBMCs, or DNA extracted from either sample type. The receptor comes from a man in his sixties with acute or convalescent COVID-19. Sequencing was performed on peripheral blood. The receptor chain draws on TRBV6-5 and TRBJ1-3; a stretch of 9 junction bases matches TRBD1. Here is the DNA: TGTGCCAGCAGTCGTAACAGGGGGCACGGAAACACCATATATTTT. Its coded protein is CASSRNRGHGNTIYF.